This T cell receptor beta chain comes out of a study of beta chain features in type 1 diabetes. Naive, central memory, regulatory and stem cell-like memory cells within the CD4+ compartment were sorted using CD45RO/CCR7/CD25/CD127/CD95/CD27. This clone was detected many times. Its specificity is not known. The CDR3 length is 16 residues. As every portion of the isolated RNA was reverse transcribed, the sequencing read expressed TCRB transcripts. Only in-frame clones appear in the TCRdb table, and some are missing; sequencing was by immunoSEQ multiplex PCR. The sample lists almost 350,000 clones; approximately 9.7% were seen once. General observations from the study: When VDJ junctions were examined, type 1 diabetes patients showed fewer insertions and more deletions. Moderate yet significant TCRB CDR3 shortening was seen in Type 1 diabetes patients in all four CD4+ subsets. TCRB repertoires of naive, central memory and Treg cells appeared more similar among patients than among healthy donors.

The rearrangement links TRBV21-1 to TRBJ2-3; the table names TRBD2, a call not compared with the DNA. TRBV21-1 is assigned pseudogene status. Sequenced input: central memory CD4+ T cells from blood. The TCR comes from a man aged 25 to 40 with type 1 diabetes. CDR3 sequence: CASSKGLAESTDTQYF. The CDR3 coding sequence is TGTGCCAGCAGCAAAGGTCTAGCGGAGTCAACAGATACGCAGTATTTT.